Below, one T cell receptor (beta chain) is given with its context. Looked up from germline, CDR1 is SGHDN and CDR2 is FVKESK. The CDR3 runs to 15 residues. The ends were cut back, 4 bases at V and 8 bases at J, with 20 bases in the middle. This specimen comes from a study of cytotoxic CD8 clonotypes in ibrutinib-treated CLL. Some clones are missing from TCRdb's copy, which holds only in-frame ones; the method was immunoSEQ multiplex PCR. The sample holds 150,000 to 200,000 clones, 70% to 90% seen once. Specimen: PBMCs, collected at disease progression, from a patient treated with ibrutinib. This receptor was obtained from a human donor with chronic lymphocytic leukemia. The chain combines TRBV14 with TRBJ1-2; D gene uncertain. The CDR3 coding sequence is TGTGCCAGCAGCCTCGCCGCGGGAGGGATAGGCGGCTACACCTTC. It is translated as CASSLAAGGIGGYTF.